The 29 T cell receptor beta chains given below trace back to one sample, sequenced in a study of early T cells in non-severe SARS-CoV-2 infection. MiXCR, applied by TCRdb to the 5' RACE reads, yields one record per CDR3 protein. The sample has tens of thousands of distinct CDR3 sequences; 5.3% are singletons. Sequenced sample: whole blood. Receptors were obtained from an adult who was a healthcare worker with PCR-confirmed SARS-CoV-2 infection or an uninfected control (not recorded which).

In its sample, this clonotype was seen a few times. In nucleotides, the CDR3 is TGTGCCAGCAGCCAAGATCGAGAGCGTCGGACCGGGGAGCTGTTTTTT. It translates to CASSQDRERRTGELFF. The chain uses TRBV3-1 and TRBJ2-2, with D unclear. V lost 0 bases and J lost 5, with 13 bases in between. This CDR3 is 16 amino acids long. Germline V gene sequence: CDR1 LGHDT, CDR2 YNNKEL (reference sequence).

In this sample, this clonotype turned up many times. This rearrangement joins TRBV18 to TRBJ2-3; D perhaps matches TRBD1 (6 bases). V was trimmed by 5 bases and J by 3 bases, leaving 15 bases between them. The germline V gene encodes CDR1 KGHSH and CDR2 LQKENI. This CDR3 region has 15 residues. CDR3 bases: TGTGCCAGCTCAGCTAGAGCTACAGGGACAGATACGCAGTATTTT. This codes for CASSARATGTDTQYF.

Points on this clonotype: This may arise from a read error, as a much more abundant clone is one base away. This chain uses TRBV5-6 with TRBJ2-7; the match to TRBD1 covers 9 bases. The CDR3 has 14 residues. Per germline, CDR1 SGHDT and CDR2 YYEEEE. The CDR3 loop reads CASSSGQGLYEEYF. CDR3 nucleotide sequence: TGTGCCAGCAGCTCGGGACAGGGCCTCTACGAGGAGTACTTC.

In this sample, this clonotype turned up many times. The genes are TRBV6-1 and TRBJ2-1, with D possibly matching TRBD2 (6 bases). The CDR3 contains 17 residues. The germline V gene has CDR1 MNHNS and CDR2 SASEGT. V was trimmed by 7 bases and J by 4 bases, leaving 23 bases between them. The chain's CDR3 is CASKWYGGTFLYNEQFF. CDR3 bases: TGTGCCAGCAAGTGGTATGGGGGGACCTTCCTATACAATGAGCAGTTCTTC.

This clonotype was counted at least ten times. The rearrangement uses TRBV5-4 and TRBJ2-3, with D tentatively TRBD2 (6 bases). Trimming stripped 4 bases from V and 7 bases from J, with 19 bases between. This CDR3 is built from 15 residues. Germline lookup yields CDR1 SGHNT and CDR2 YYREEE (reference sequence). The CDR3 coding sequence is TGTGCCAGCAGCGGGACTGCGCCCGAGCCTCATACGCAGTATTTT. Its translation is CASSGTAPEPHTQYF.

This clonotype was found many times. The gene calls are TRBV3-1 and TRBJ1-1, with TRBD1 as a possible D gene (5 bases). V gave up 5 bases and J gave up 2 bases, with 15 bases separating them. This CDR3 comprises 15 residues. Germline CDR1 reads LGHDT; CDR2 reads YNNKEL (reference sequence). CDR3 coding DNA: TGTGCCAGCAGCAGAGCAAGGGGCACCAACACTGAAGCTTTCTTT. This translates into CASSRARGTNTEAFF.

This clonotype was recorded at least ten times. The V gene is TRBV6-1, the J gene TRBJ1-5; 9 nucleotides agree with TRBD1. The CDR3 is made up of 14 amino acids. Germline CDR1 reads MNHNS; CDR2 reads SASEGT. V lost 4 bases, J lost 2 bases, and 0 bases stayed unmatched. CDR3 in DNA: TGTGCCAGCAGTGGACAGGGGGGCAATCAGCCCCAGCATTTT. It is translated as CASSGQGGNQPQHF.

The rearrangement links TRBV29-1 to TRBJ1-2, with D unclear. Germline CDR1 reads SQVTM; CDR2 reads ANQGSEA. CDR3 size: 13 residues. V was cut by 4 bases and J by 0 bases, with 9 bases left in between. CDR3 sequence: CSVVEPTNYGYTF. Written as DNA, the CDR3 is TGCAGCGTTGTTGAGCCAACTAACTATGGCTACACCTTC.

At least ten counts were recorded for this clonotype. The chain combines TRBV6-1 with TRBJ2-7; D gene unclear. Germline V gene sequence: CDR1 MNHNS, CDR2 SASEGT. The CDR3 covers 11 residues. The V and J ends lost 11 bases and 4 bases respectively, with 12 bases between them. CDR3 DNA: TGTGCCGGAAGTCTCGGATACGAGCAGTACTTC. It translates to CAGSLGYEQYF.

The table lists this clonotype with many counts. The rearrangement joins TRBV20-1 to TRBJ2-3, with TRBD2 matching over 9 bases. Trimming took 0 bases from V and 5 from J; bases not matched to a gene: 6. Germline values: CDR1 DFQATT, CDR2 SNEGSKA (reference sequence). CDR3 length: 15 residues. CDR3 residues: CSARDSSGTGDTQYF. As DNA, the CDR3 is TGCAGTGCTAGAGATTCTAGCGGGACGGGAGATACGCAGTATTTT.

The sample holds many counts of this clonotype. The chain joins TRBV20-1 to TRBJ1-6; D gene uncertain. V was trimmed by 2 bases and J by 8 bases, leaving 10 bases between them. This CDR3 comprises 13 residues. Germline loops: CDR1 DFQATT, CDR2 SNEGSKA (reference sequence). The CDR3 reads CSARQAAYSPLHF. CDR3 nucleotide sequence: TGCAGTGCTAGACAGGCTGCTTATTCACCCCTCCACTTT.

This clonotype was recorded many times. The chain recombines TRBV19 with TRBJ2-5; 10 nucleotides match TRBD1. Trimming removed 6 bases from V and 5 bases from J; junction bases left unmatched: 0. This CDR3 comprises 12 residues. Germline CDR1 is LNHDA and CDR2 is SQIVND (reference sequence). The CDR3 DNA follows: TGTGCCAGTAGGGGACAGGGGGAGACCCAGTACTTC. This translates into CASRGQGETQYF.

This clonotype showed up just once. The J gene is TRBJ2-7, the V gene TRBV29-1, with 9 bases that match TRBD1. The length of the CDR3 is 13 residues. The germline gives CDR1 SQVTM, CDR2 ANQGSEA. V lost 6 bases and J lost 3; bases outside the gene matches: 6. The CDR3 nucleotides are TGCAGCGTCCAGACAGGGGGTATCTACGAGCAGTACTTC. Protein sequence: CSVQTGGIYEQYF.

This clonotype appeared many times. This chain joins TRBV20-1 and TRBJ2-3; TRBD2 might be the D (5 bases). This CDR3 is 14 amino acids long. Trimming pared 6 bases from V and 5 bases from J, leaving 18 bases between. Germline V gene data show CDR1 as DFQATT and CDR2 as SNEGSKA (reference sequence). The CDR3 DNA follows: TGCAGTGCACCGGGCCCGGGAAATCGAGATACGCAGTATTTT. It yields the protein CSAPGPGNRDTQYF.

This clonotype appeared many times. The chain links TRBV6-1 to TRBJ2-1; no clear D gene. Trimming took off 6 bases at V and 3 bases at J, with 9 bases between the two ends. This CDR3 region has 13 residues. CDR1 MNHNS and CDR2 SASEGT come from the germline V gene. The CDR3 nucleotides are TGTGCCAGCAGAATAGAGAGCTACAATGAGCAGTTCTTC. This translates into CASRIESYNEQFF.

This clonotype was counted many times. This chain joins TRBV7-2 and TRBJ1-2; 7 bases match TRBD1. This CDR3 region has 15 residues. V was clipped by 3 bases and J by 0 bases; unmatched bases: 4. The germline gives CDR1 SGHTA, CDR2 FQGNSA. Here the CDR3 reads CASSFDRVANYGYTF. Written as DNA, the CDR3 is TGTGCCAGCAGCTTTGACAGGGTGGCTAACTATGGCTACACCTTC.

This clonotype appeared many times. The V gene is TRBV5-5, the J gene TRBJ1-6; 7 bases are a match to TRBD1. V gave up 0 bases and J gave up 0 bases; unmatched junction bases: 3. Germline CDR1 and CDR2: SGHKS and YYEKEE (reference sequence). The CDR3 extends over 17 amino acids. Here the CDR3 reads CASSLVAGGSYNSPLHF. For the CDR3, the DNA is TGTGCCAGCAGCTTGGTGGCAGGGGGCTCCTATAATTCACCCCTCCACTTT. Drawing the rest from reference TRBV5-5 and TRBJ1-6, the complete variable domain is DAGVTQSPTHLIKTRGQQVTLRCSPISGHKSVSWYQQVLGQGPQFIFQYYEKEERGRGNFPDRFSARQFPNYSSELNVNALLLGDSALYLCASSLVAGGSYNSPLHFGNGTRLTVT.

This clonotype has ten or more counts. The rearrangement joins TRBV7-2 to TRBJ1-2; D is unresolved. This CDR3 comprises 13 residues. Germline CDR1 and CDR2: SGHTA and FQGNSA. Trimming pared 5 bases from V and 6 bases from J, leaving 13 bases between. For the CDR3, the DNA is TGTGCCAGCAGCCCCAGCCCCCTTGATGGCTACACCTTC. It codes for CASSPSPLDGYTF.

This clonotype was picked up many times. This chain links TRBV7-9 with TRBJ2-4, with 10 positions matching TRBD2. From germline, CDR1 is SEHNR and CDR2 FQNEAQ (reference sequence). The CDR3 is 14 residues long. J gave up 7 bases and V 5 bases, and 5 bases lay outside the gene matches. The CDR3 loop is CASSILAGDNIQYF. For the CDR3, the DNA is TGTGCCAGCAGCATTCTAGCGGGAGATAACATTCAGTACTTC.

This chain connects TRBV6-5 to TRBJ2-1; TRBD1 matches at 8 bases. With 5 bases clipped from V and 6 bases from J, the junction kept 9 bases outside the gene matches. CDR1 MNHEY and CDR2 SVGAGI come from the germline V gene. This CDR3 is 15 amino acids long. CDR3 amino acids: CASSVGITGGNEQFF. The CDR3 bases are TGTGCCAGCAGTGTGGGAATTACAGGGGGCAATGAGCAGTTCTTC.

This chain joins TRBV6-1 and TRBJ2-1; D tentatively fits TRBD1 or TRBD2 (5 bases each). Germline V gene lookup returns CDR1 MNHNS and CDR2 SASEGT. Deletions cut 7 bases from V and 3 bases from J, with 16 bases between. The CDR3 loop spans 15 amino acids. CDR3 residues: CASKSGREGYNEQFF. In nucleotides, the CDR3 is TGTGCCAGCAAGTCGGGACGAGAGGGCTACAATGAGCAGTTCTTC.

The rearrangement links TRBV6-1 to TRBJ2-5, with TRBD2 matching 9 bases. V shed 6 bases, J shed 2 bases, and the junction held 4 bases outside the gene matches. This CDR3 has 14 residues. Germline V CDR1 and CDR2: MNHNS, SASEGT. The CDR3 protein is CASSLAGRQETQYF. The CDR3 DNA reads TGTGCCAGCAGCCTAGCGGGAAGACAAGAGACCCAGTACTTC.

This clonotype was counted only a few times. This rearrangement joins TRBV5-1 to TRBJ2-3, with TRBD2 matching 13 bases. CDR3 size: 16 residues. Germline V gene lookup returns CDR1 SGHRS and CDR2 YFSETQ. The trim removed 3 bases at V and 4 bases at J, leaving 5 bases unmatched. CDR3 DNA: TGCGCCAGCAGCTCAGCGGGGACTAGCGGGGCAGATACGCAGTATTTT. Amino acids: CASSSAGTSGADTQYF.

This clonotype has at least ten counts. This chain uses TRBV29-1 with TRBJ2-3; 10 bases match TRBD1. The trim removed 6 bases at V and 0 bases at J, leaving 12 bases unmatched. There are 17 residues in the CDR3. In germline, CDR1 is SQVTM, CDR2 ANQGSEA. CDR3 sequence: CSVTGGRLRASTDTQYF. The CDR3 region has the DNA TGCAGCGTGACAGGGGGCCGCTTAAGAGCTAGCACAGATACGCAGTATTTT.

This clonotype appeared a few times. The V gene is TRBV18, the J gene TRBJ2-1; TRBD2 agrees at 8 bases. Per the germline V gene, CDR1 is KGHSH and CDR2 is LQKENI. This CDR3 is 15 amino acids long. The V gene end was trimmed by 6 bases and the J gene end by 2 bases; junction bases not matched to a gene: 6. CDR3 protein: CASSNGRGAYNEQFF. Here the CDR3 DNA reads TGTGCCAGCTCCAACGGGAGGGGGGCCTACAATGAGCAGTTCTTC.

This clonotype occurred many times. The V and J genes are TRBV5-1 and TRBJ1-3; D remains ambiguous. The V end was cut by 4 bases, the J end by 0 bases, with 11 bases between. The CDR3 contains 15 residues. The V gene's germline CDR1 is SGHRS and CDR2 YFSETQ. CDR3 sequence: CASSPDGSSGNTIYF. In DNA form, the CDR3 reads TGCGCCAGCAGCCCGGACGGTAGCTCTGGAAACACCATATATTTT.

This clonotype was seen repeatedly, ten times or more. The chain joins TRBV7-9 to TRBJ2-3, with 14 bases fitting TRBD2. Per the germline V gene, CDR1 is SEHNR and CDR2 is FQNEAQ (reference sequence). Losses at the gene ends were 7 bases for V and 1 base for J; bases not matched to a gene: 4. The CDR3 is made up of 16 amino acids. DNA for the CDR3: TGTGCCAGCATCCTGGGACTAGCGGGGGGCACAGATACGCAGTATTTT. It encodes CASILGLAGGTDTQYF.

Notes on this clonotype: A much larger clone is a single base away; this may be a read error. The gene calls are TRBV20-1 and TRBJ2-7, with no clear D. CDR1 DFQATT and CDR2 SNEGSKA come from the germline V gene (reference sequence). This CDR3 contains 16 residues. The CDR3 region is CSARSNRAAATYEQHF. As DNA, the CDR3 is TGCAGTGCTAGGAGCAACCGGGCCGCCGCAACCTACGAGCAGCACTTC.

This clonotype was seen repeatedly, ten times or more. V is TRBV9 and J is TRBJ2-1; 7 positions match TRBD1. The CDR3 is 14 amino acids. Germline trimming cut 0 bases from V and 9 bases from J; bases unmatched to any gene: 6. From germline, CDR1 is SGDLS and CDR2 YYNGEE. CDR3 nucleotides: TGTGCCAGCAGCGTAGGGTACAGGGGCGCTGAGCAGTTCTTC. Amino acids: CASSVGYRGAEQFF.